A selection of T cell receptor beta chains follows, all from one sample in a study of T-cell reconstitution after alpha-beta-depleted transplantation in children. TCRdb reanalysed the PCR reads using MiXCR and keeps one entry per CDR3 protein. This sample yields approximately 650,000 distinct CDR3 sequences, of which about an eighth are seen a single time; 0.65% to 0.9% belongs to the top ten. The material was PBMCs, obtained before TCRalphabeta/CD19-depleted stem cell transplant. These receptors were taken from a girl aged 2 to 10 with congenital amegakaryocytic thrombocytopenia, due to receive a stem cell transplant. CDR3s include the opening cysteine and the closing phenylalanine or tryptophan. Each record gives: J gene, clone size, V gene, D gene, CDR3 protein, CDR3 DNA. The D gene is left open where the match is weak. Some rows mark clone size as missing; the rest say once, few, many or name a class of expanded clone.

J: TRBJ1-4; size: few; V: TRBV2; D: TRBD1; CDR3: CASSPDRVSHNEKLFF; DNA: TGTGCCAGCAGTCCCGACAGGGTCTCGCATAATGAAAAACTGTTTTTT
J: TRBJ1-1; size: many; V: TRBV5-1; D: -; CDR3: CASRPEVGGTEAFF; DNA: TGCGCCAGCAGACCGGAGGTTGGGGGCACTGAAGCTTTCTTT
J: TRBJ2-7; size: few; V: TRBV10-3; D: TRBD2; CDR3: CATRGGGTDYEQYF; DNA: TGTGCCACCCGTGGGGGAGGGACGGATTACGAGCAGTACTTC
J: TRBJ1-1; size: -; V: TRBV28; D: -; CDR3: CASSLDWAREAFF; DNA: TGTGCCAGCAGTTTGGACTGGGCAAGAGAAGCTTTCTTT
J: TRBJ2-1; size: many; V: TRBV7-6; D: -; CDR3: CASSPNEQFF; DNA: TGTGCCAGCAGCCCCAATGAGCAGTTCTTC
J: TRBJ2-7; size: -; V: TRBV29-1; D: -; CDR3: CSVVERIPWGVSTTYEQYF; DNA: TGCAGCGTTGTCGAAAGAATCCCCTGGGGTGTCTCCACAACCTACGAGCAGTACTTC
J: TRBJ2-5; size: few; V: TRBV7-8; D: -; CDR3: CASSLDLAAETQYF; DNA: TGTGCCAGCAGCTTAGATCTGGCAGCAGAGACCCAGTACTTC
J: TRBJ2-1; size: few; V: TRBV7-9; D: -; CDR3: CASRSKGVSYNEQFF; DNA: TGTGCCAGCCGTTCAAAGGGAGTCTCCTACAATGAGCAGTTCTTC
J: TRBJ2-1; size: many; V: TRBV21-1; D: -; CDR3: CASSKEGALANEQFF; DNA: TGTGCCAGCAGCAAGGAGGGGGCTCTCGCCAATGAGCAGTTCTTC
J: TRBJ2-1; size: many; V: TRBV11-2; D: TRBD2; CDR3: CASRSPGLAGNEQFF; DNA: TGTGCCAGCAGGTCACCGGGACTAGCAGGCAATGAGCAGTTCTTC
J: TRBJ2-7; size: few; V: TRBV20-1; D: -; CDR3: CSARQGRSYEQYF; DNA: TGCAGTGCTAGACAGGGTCGGTCCTACGAGCAGTACTTC
J: TRBJ1-4; size: many; V: TRBV10-3; D: -; CDR3: CAISESRSSGKLFF; DNA: TGTGCCATCAGTGAGTCGCGCAGCTCCGGAAAACTGTTTTTT
J: TRBJ2-1; size: few; V: TRBV5-1; D: -; CDR3: CASSFQGRDNEQFF; DNA: TGCGCCAGCAGCTTCCAGGGACGGGACAATGAGCAGTTCTTC
J: TRBJ2-3; size: many; V: TRBV10-3; D: -; CDR3: CAALAGGSTDTQYF; DNA: TGTGCCGCCCTAGCCGGAGGGTCCACAGATACGCAGTATTTT
J: TRBJ2-5; size: many; V: TRBV12-3/TRBV12-4; D: -; CDR3: CASSFVRDLRGETQYF; DNA: TGTGCCAGCAGTTTCGTCCGGGATCTACGCGGAGAGACCCAGTACTTC
J: TRBJ2-1; size: many; V: TRBV28; D: -; CDR3: CASSLHGTGNEQFF; DNA: TGTGCCAGCAGTTTACACGGGACCGGCAATGAGCAGTTCTTC
J: TRBJ1-2; size: many; V: TRBV29-1; D: -; CDR3: CSVVPGDYGYTF; DNA: TGCAGCGTTGTTCCCGGAGACTATGGCTACACCTTC
J: TRBJ2-7; size: many; V: TRBV5-6; D: -; CDR3: CASSLARRGRYEQYF; DNA: TGTGCCAGCAGCTTGGCACGCAGGGGCCGGTACGAGCAGTACTTC
J: TRBJ2-7; size: few; V: TRBV5-1; D: TRBD2; CDR3: CASRSPGTKIYLRQQYF; DNA: TGCGCCAGCAGATCCCCCGGGACTAAGATATACCTCCGGCAGCAGTACTTC
J: TRBJ2-7; size: -; V: TRBV11-2; D: -; CDR3: CASSPDGTVTYEQYF; DNA: TGTGCCAGCAGCCCGGACGGGACGGTGACCTACGAGCAGTACTTC
J: TRBJ2-1; size: -; V: TRBV6-1; D: TRBD2; CDR3: CASSVGLAGVPEQFF; DNA: TGTGCCAGCAGTGTGGGACTAGCGGGAGTCCCCGAGCAGTTCTTC
J: TRBJ2-3; size: few; V: TRBV2; D: TRBD2; CDR3: CASRLAGVYTQYF; DNA: TGTGCCAGCAGACTAGCGGGAGTATATACGCAGTATTTT
J: TRBJ2-2; size: many; V: TRBV20-1; D: TRBD2; CDR3: CSARTASGSNPGELFF; DNA: TGCAGTGCTAGAACGGCTAGCGGGAGCAACCCCGGGGAGCTGTTTTTT
J: TRBJ2-1; size: few; V: TRBV20-1; D: -; CDR3: CSAPGSPSSYNEQFF; DNA: TGCAGTGCCCCCGGCTCTCCGAGCTCCTACAATGAGCAGTTCTTC
J: TRBJ2-1; size: many; V: TRBV28; D: -; CDR3: CATASGTVDNEQFF; DNA: TGTGCCACCGCTTCCGGGACTGTCGACAATGAGCAGTTCTTC
J: TRBJ2-7; size: many; V: TRBV7-6; D: -; CDR3: CASSRGGHSSYEQYF; DNA: TGTGCCAGCAGTAGAGGGGGACACTCCTCCTACGAGCAGTACTTC
J: TRBJ2-7; size: few; V: TRBV5-1; D: TRBD2; CDR3: CASSLDGGRAIYEQYF; DNA: TGCGCCAGCAGCTTGGATGGTGGGAGGGCTATCTACGAGCAGTACTTC
J: TRBJ1-1; size: many; V: TRBV15; D: -; CDR3: CATSRAGVNTEAFF; DNA: TGTGCCACCAGCAGAGCAGGGGTGAACACTGAAGCTTTCTTT
J: TRBJ2-5; size: few; V: TRBV4-1; D: TRBD2; CDR3: CASSQDRTSGKGETQYF; DNA: TGCGCCAGCAGCCAAGACCGGACTAGCGGGAAAGGAGAGACCCAGTACTTC
J: TRBJ2-7; size: few; V: TRBV14; D: TRBD2; CDR3: CASSQSGRAPYEQYF; DNA: TGTGCCAGCAGCCAGAGCGGGAGGGCCCCCTACGAGCAGTACTTC
J: TRBJ2-3; size: -; V: TRBV18; D: -; CDR3: CASSPKDLPTDTQYF; DNA: TGTGCCAGCTCACCCAAGGACCTCCCCACAGATACGCAGTATTTT
J: TRBJ2-5; size: many; V: TRBV20-1; D: -; CDR3: CSARAGQTQYF; DNA: TGCAGTGCTAGGGCGGGACAGACCCAGTACTTC
J: TRBJ1-1; size: many; V: TRBV25-1; D: -; CDR3: CASSASGGGSTEAFF; DNA: TGTGCCAGCAGTGCCTCGGGCGGGGGAAGCACTGAAGCTTTCTTT
J: TRBJ2-3; size: many; V: TRBV12-3/TRBV12-4; D: -; CDR3: CASNLAKDTQYF; DNA: TGTGCCAGCAATCTAGCGAAAGATACGCAGTATTTT
J: TRBJ2-1; size: few; V: TRBV29-1; D: TRBD1; CDR3: CSVEDRGTYNEQFF; DNA: TGCAGCGTTGAAGACAGGGGGACCTACAATGAGCAGTTCTTC
J: TRBJ2-7; size: few; V: TRBV28; D: TRBD2; CDR3: CASTSGLAGGQSSYEQYF; DNA: TGTGCCAGCACCTCCGGACTAGCGGGAGGACAAAGCTCCTACGAGCAGTACTTC
J: TRBJ1-2; size: few; V: TRBV7-2; D: -; CDR3: CASSFQTGQGPYGYTF; DNA: TGTGCCAGCAGCTTCCAGACCGGGCAGGGGCCCTATGGCTACACCTTC
J: TRBJ2-7; size: -; V: TRBV7-2; D: TRBD1; CDR3: CASSLTGGPSYEQYF; DNA: TGTGCCAGCAGCTTAACAGGGGGACCTTCCTACGAGCAGTACTTC
J: TRBJ2-2; size: -; V: TRBV20-1; D: TRBD2; CDR3: CSARLASGGVGELFF; DNA: TGCAGTGCTAGGTTGGCTAGCGGTGGGGTCGGGGAGCTGTTTTTT
J: TRBJ2-3; size: -; V: TRBV5-1; D: TRBD2; CDR3: CASSFQTSGTGDTQYF; DNA: TGCGCCAGCAGCTTCCAGACTAGCGGGACTGGAGATACGCAGTATTTT
J: TRBJ1-5; size: many; V: TRBV15; D: TRBD1; CDR3: CATRDSRGQPQHF; DNA: TGTGCCACAAGGGACAGTAGAGGTCAGCCCCAGCATTTT
J: TRBJ1-1; size: -; V: TRBV5-1; D: TRBD1; CDR3: CASSFGRTGIFRTEAFF; DNA: TGCGCCAGCAGCTTCGGGCGGACAGGGATTTTTCGAACTGAAGCTTTCTTT
J: TRBJ2-7; size: few; V: TRBV12-3/TRBV12-4; D: -; CDR3: CASSFGWDPLREYF; DNA: TGTGCCAGCAGTTTCGGATGGGACCCTTTACGGGAGTACTTC
J: TRBJ2-3; size: -; V: TRBV5-5; D: TRBD2; CDR3: CASSAGTRWGTDTQYF; DNA: TGTGCCAGCAGCGCCGGGACTAGATGGGGCACAGATACGCAGTATTTT
J: TRBJ2-1; size: few; V: TRBV7-9; D: -; CDR3: CASSLESGISYNEQFF; DNA: TGTGCCAGCAGCTTAGAGAGTGGGATTAGCTACAATGAGCAGTTCTTC
J: TRBJ2-5; size: few; V: TRBV6-5; D: -; CDR3: CASSYSTGQIQETQYF; DNA: TGTGCCAGCAGTTACTCGACAGGACAGATCCAAGAGACCCAGTACTTC
J: TRBJ1-2; size: -; V: TRBV14; D: -; CDR3: CASSRARAVQGGGPYGYTF; DNA: TGTGCCAGCAGCCGCGCTCGAGCCGTCCAGGGCGGGGGGCCCTATGGCTACACCTTC
J: TRBJ2-7; size: -; V: TRBV30; D: TRBD2; CDR3: CACLAGGPNEQYF; DNA: TGTGCCTGTTTAGCGGGAGGGCCTAACGAGCAGTACTTC